Below, one T cell receptor (beta chain) is given with its context. What it binds is unknown. Looked up from germline, CDR1 is GTSNPN and CDR2 is SVGIG (reference sequence). The CDR3 contains 14 residues. V was cut by 1 base and J by 9 bases, with 19 bases left in between. This sample was included in a study of CD8+ T cells in alopecia areata. General study findings and limits: Researchers say the link of baseline CD8+ expansion to response remains uncertain, with one nonresponder. Scalp clonality and expanded CD8+ clones among the top 100 fell significantly with tofacitinib.

Sequencing templates came from extracted RNA that was reverse transcribed into cDNA. Profiled with immunoSEQ multiplex PCR; TCRdb holds only in-frame clones, not every one. This repertoire shows approximately 210,000 clones, under 70% found once; its top ten account for more than 3.5%. Documented treatment: oral pan-JAK inhibitor, 5-10 mg twice daily. PBMCs served as the source from which CD4+ and CD8+ T cells were sorted. Sequences were derived from CD4+ T cells sorted from blood, sampled at week 4, from a patient treated with tofacitinib. V usage is TRBV30 and J usage is TRBJ2-7, with a tentative D call TRBD2 (6 bases). The source of this sequence is a human donor with alopecia areata. This CDR3 is CAWSGGTGETGQYF. The CDR3 DNA reads TGTGCCTGGAGTGGAGGCACGGGGGAAACGGGGCAGTACTTC.